The subject of this entry is one T cell receptor (beta chain). Antigen specificity is unknown. The source of the sample is a study of T cells in tuberculosis. CDR1 is MNHEY, CDR2 SMNVEV, per germline (reference sequence). V shed 5 bases, J shed 4 bases, and the junction held 7 bases outside the gene matches. CDR3 length: 14 residues. Study results and caveats: The TCR-beta difference was not significant; alpha differences partly reflected length. GEM motif frequencies gave roughly 65% accuracy; the GMM repertoire gave about 87%.

TCRdb's copy holds only in-frame clones and misses some; the assay was immunoSEQ multiplex PCR. The table records 30,000 to 40,000 clones, around 97% of them present only once. Adolescents were screened for latent TB by skin test and IGRA. This sequence originates from a donor aged 10 to 29 with latent tuberculosis or without tuberculosis infection. Sequencing was carried out using PBMCs. The chain is built from TRBV27 and TRBJ1-1; the match to TRBD1 covers 7 bases. CDR3: CASSKGQGGTEAFF. The CDR3 DNA sequence: TGTGCCAGCAGTAAGGGTCAGGGGGGCACTGAAGCTTTCTTT.